The 8 T cell receptor beta chains presented below share a single source sample, sequenced in a study of Graves' ophthalmopathy and Graves' hyperthyroidism. Amplification targeted the TCR beta CDR3 regions, with RNA transcripts as the source material. First-round RT-PCR relied on HTBI primers, and a second-round multiplex PCR came next. TCRdb processed the multiplex PCR reads anew with MiXCR; each CDR3 protein has one entry. The repertoire includes over a million distinct CDR3 sequences, about 40% of them detected once, and over 8.5% sits in the top ten. The sample comprised peripheral blood or thyroid tissue (not recorded which). These receptors all stem from an adult man with Graves' hyperthyroidism.

This clonotype was recorded many times. The rearrangement uses TRBV10-3 and TRBJ1-2; 7 bases fit TRBD1. Looked up from germline, CDR1 is ENHRY and CDR2 is SYGVKD. The CDR3 spans 12 residues. V was clipped by 5 bases and J by 10 bases; unmatched bases: 7. DNA for the CDR3: TGTGCCATCAGTCCTGACAGGGCGGACTACACCTTC. Its protein is CAISPDRADYTF.

CDR3 residues: CSVGIGTDQETQYF. The CDR3 region has the DNA TGCAGCGTTGGGATAGGGACAGACCAAGAGACCCAGTACTTC. This chain uses TRBV29-1 with TRBJ2-5; 7 bases align to TRBD1. This CDR3 is 14 amino acids long. After removal of 4 bases from V and 0 bases from J, the junction contained 5 bases not matched to a gene. CDR1 SQVTM and CDR2 ANQGSEA come from the germline V gene.

The chain links TRBV5-6 to TRBJ2-7; D may be TRBD1 (6 bases). The V end was cut by 2 bases, the J end by 7 bases, with 19 bases between. The CDR3 has 15 amino acids. Germline-derived CDR1 and CDR2 are SGHDT and YYEEEE. CDR3 in DNA: TGTGCCAGCAGCTTTACAGGGACCCGCCTACGAGAGCAGTACTTC. This gives the protein CASSFTGTRLREQYF.

The table lists this clonotype with a few counts. This chain joins TRBV4-3 and TRBJ1-6, with D unresolved. V gave up 0 bases and J gave up 7 bases, with 10 bases separating them. Germline V gene data show CDR1 as LGHNA and CDR2 as YSLEER. The CDR3 runs to 15 residues. In nucleotides, the CDR3 is TGCGCCAGCAGCCAAGATCCGATGGACAATTCACCCCTCCACTTT. Residues: CASSQDPMDNSPLHF.

V and J are TRBV7-9 and TRBJ1-1; 7 bases fit TRBD1. Per germline, CDR1 SEHNR and CDR2 FQNEAQ (reference sequence). J was trimmed by 0 bases and V by 4 bases; bases with no gene match: 8. The CDR3 sequence is 16 residues long. In nucleotides, the CDR3 is TGTGCCAGCAGCTCCGGGACAGCCTCCTTGAACACTGAAGCTTTCTTT. Its translation is CASSSGTASLNTEAFF.

The chain links TRBV10-1 to TRBJ1-6; TRBD1 agrees at 7 bases. The CDR3 consists of 14 residues. The junction had 2 bases not matched to a gene; V was cut back by 3 bases and J by 6 bases. The germline CDR1 and CDR2 sequences are WNHNN and SYGVQD (reference sequence). The CDR3 reads CASSDTGANSPLHF. The CDR3 DNA sequence: TGCGCCAGCAGTGACACAGGGGCTAATTCACCCCTCCACTTT.

This clonotype came up many times. The CDR3 region has the DNA TGTGCCAGCAGCTTAGGGGACAGGGACCACGAGCAGTACTTC. Translated, it gives CASSLGDRDHEQYF. V gene TRBV7-8 combines with J gene TRBJ2-7; 9 positions match TRBD1. This CDR3 region has 14 residues. Unmatched junction bases numbered 3, after V lost 1 base and J lost 5 bases. In germline, CDR1 is SGHVS, CDR2 FQNEAQ.

The genes are TRBV6-2 or TRBV6-3 and TRBJ2-5; 9 bases map to TRBD2. With 2 bases clipped from V and 5 bases from J, the junction kept 6 bases outside the gene matches. Germline V gene lookup returns CDR1 MNHEY and CDR2 SVGEGT. The CDR3 loop spans 15 amino acids. This chain's CDR3 is CASSYVAGASETQYF. The CDR3 DNA follows: TGTGCCAGCAGTTACGTAGCGGGGGCTTCGGAGACCCAGTACTTC.